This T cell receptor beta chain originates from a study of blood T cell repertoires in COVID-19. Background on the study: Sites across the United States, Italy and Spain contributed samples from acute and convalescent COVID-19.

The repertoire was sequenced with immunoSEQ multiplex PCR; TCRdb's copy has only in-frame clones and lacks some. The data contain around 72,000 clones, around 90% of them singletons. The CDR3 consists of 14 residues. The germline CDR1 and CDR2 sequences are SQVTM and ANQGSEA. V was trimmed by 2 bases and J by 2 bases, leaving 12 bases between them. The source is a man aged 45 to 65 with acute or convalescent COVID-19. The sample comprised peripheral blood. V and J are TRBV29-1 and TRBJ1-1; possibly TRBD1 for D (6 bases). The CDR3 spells CSVESRTDNTEAFF. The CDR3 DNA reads TGCAGCGTTGAATCCCGGACAGACAACACTGAAGCTTTCTTT.